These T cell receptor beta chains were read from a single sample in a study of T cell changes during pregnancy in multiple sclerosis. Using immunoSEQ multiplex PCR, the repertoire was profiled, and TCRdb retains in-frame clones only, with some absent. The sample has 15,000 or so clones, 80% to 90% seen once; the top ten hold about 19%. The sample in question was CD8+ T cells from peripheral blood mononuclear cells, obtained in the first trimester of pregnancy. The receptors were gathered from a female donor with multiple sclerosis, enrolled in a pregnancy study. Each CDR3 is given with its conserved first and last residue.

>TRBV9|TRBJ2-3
CASSRGGSSTDTQYF
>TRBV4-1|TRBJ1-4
CASSLGGEKLFF
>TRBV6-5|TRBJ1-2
CASSYSGRDPYYGYTF
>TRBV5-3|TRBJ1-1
CARSLPRGGNTEAFF
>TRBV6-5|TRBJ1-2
CASTLGAGWYGYTF
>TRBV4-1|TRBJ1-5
CASSQEGQGVQPQHF
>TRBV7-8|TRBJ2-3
CASSSRTSRGSDTQYF
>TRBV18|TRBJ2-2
CASSPFGGTPYTGELFF
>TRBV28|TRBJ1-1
CASREDRLMNTEAFF
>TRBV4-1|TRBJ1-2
CASSPFGGSLYGYTF
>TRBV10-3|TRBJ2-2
CAIRGKGTGELFF
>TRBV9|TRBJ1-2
CASSVGTPYGYTF
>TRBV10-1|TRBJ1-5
CASSADRGVNQPQHF
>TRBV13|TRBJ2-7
CASSLSGGIPREQYF
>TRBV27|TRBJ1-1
CASSPDREAEAFF
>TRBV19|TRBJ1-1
CASRGRGATEAFF
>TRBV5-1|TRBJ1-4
CASSLEQGTNEKLFF
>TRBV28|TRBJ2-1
CASSLRGLYNEQFF
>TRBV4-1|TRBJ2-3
CASSQEVAGRTDTQYF
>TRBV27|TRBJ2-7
CASSPSGTGYEQYF
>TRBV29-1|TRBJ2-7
CSVEGRVPSSYEQYF
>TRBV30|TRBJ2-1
CAWSVGGRTRAVTEEHNEQFF
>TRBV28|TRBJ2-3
CASSSTDIPPTDTQYF
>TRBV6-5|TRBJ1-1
CASSLGGPDTEAFF
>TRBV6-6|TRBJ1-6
CARTGARSPLHF
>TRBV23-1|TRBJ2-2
CARDGTGLNLGKTTGELFF
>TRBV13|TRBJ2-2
CASSPQGNTGELFF
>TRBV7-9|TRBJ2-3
CASSSREGEADTQYF
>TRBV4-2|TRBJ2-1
CASSQELGLLNEQFF
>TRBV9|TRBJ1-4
CASSASGTANEKLFF
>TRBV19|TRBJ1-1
CASSSYSRLYTEAFF
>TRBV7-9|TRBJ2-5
CASSSRQGSQETQYF
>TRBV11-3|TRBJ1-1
CASSSGQLGTEAFF